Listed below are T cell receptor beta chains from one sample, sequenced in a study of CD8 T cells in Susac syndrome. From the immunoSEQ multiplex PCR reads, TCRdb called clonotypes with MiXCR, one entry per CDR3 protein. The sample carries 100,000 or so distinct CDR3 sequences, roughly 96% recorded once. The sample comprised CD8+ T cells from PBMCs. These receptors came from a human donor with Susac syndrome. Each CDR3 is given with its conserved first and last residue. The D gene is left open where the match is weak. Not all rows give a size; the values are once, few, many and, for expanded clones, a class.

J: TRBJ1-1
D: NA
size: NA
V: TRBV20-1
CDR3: CSARWGTEAFF
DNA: TGCAGTGCTAGGTGGGGCACTGAAGCTTTCTTT

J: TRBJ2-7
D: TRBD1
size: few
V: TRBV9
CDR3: CASGLAGGEQYF
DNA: TGTGCCAGCGGGTTAGCAGGGGGCGAGCAGTACTTC

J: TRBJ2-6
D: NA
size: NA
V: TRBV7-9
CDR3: CASSLVGSPSGANVLTF
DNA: TGTGCCAGCAGCTTAGTGGGATCCCCTTCTGGGGCCAACGTCCTGACTTTC

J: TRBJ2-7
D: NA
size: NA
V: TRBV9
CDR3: CASSVGTASSYEQYF
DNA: TGTGCCAGCAGCGTAGGAACAGCCAGCTCCTACGAGCAGTACTTC

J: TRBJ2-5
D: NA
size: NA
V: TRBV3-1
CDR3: CASSQGVETQYF
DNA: TGTGCCAGCAGCCAAGGGGTGGAGACCCAGTACTTC

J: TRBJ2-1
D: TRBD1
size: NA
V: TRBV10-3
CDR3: CAISEPGTGNNEQFF
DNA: TGTGCCATCAGTGAGCCCGGGACAGGCAACAATGAGCAGTTCTTC

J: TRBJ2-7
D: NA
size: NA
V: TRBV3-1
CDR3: CASSQELTGTFIYEQYF
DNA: TGTGCCAGCAGCCAGGAACTCACCGGGACATTCATCTACGAGCAGTACTTC

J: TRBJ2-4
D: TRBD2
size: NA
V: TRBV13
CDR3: CASSSVAGEILAKNIQYF
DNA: TGTGCCAGCAGCTCCGTAGCGGGTGAAATACTAGCCAAAAACATTCAGTACTTC

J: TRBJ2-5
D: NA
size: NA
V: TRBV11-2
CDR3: CASSLSDWGETQYF
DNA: TGTGCCAGCAGCTTAAGTGACTGGGGAGAGACCCAGTACTTC

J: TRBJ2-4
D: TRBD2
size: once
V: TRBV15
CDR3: CATSSQTSGGPQYF
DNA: TGTGCCACCAGCAGCCAGACTAGCGGGGGCCCTCAGTACTTC

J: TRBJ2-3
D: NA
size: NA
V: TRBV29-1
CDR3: CSVLGLGNTDTQYF
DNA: TGCAGCGTTCTCGGACTGGGAAACACAGATACGCAGTATTTT

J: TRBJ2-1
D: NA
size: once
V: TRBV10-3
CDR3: CAISESSSGNEQFF
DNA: TGTGCCATCAGTGAGTCGTCCAGCGGGAATGAGCAGTTCTTC

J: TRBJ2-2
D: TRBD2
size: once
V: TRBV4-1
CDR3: CASSHPSGIDTGELFF
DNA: TGCGCCAGCAGCCATCCTAGCGGGATTGACACCGGGGAGCTGTTTTTT

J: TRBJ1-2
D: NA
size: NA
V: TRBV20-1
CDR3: CSVPSVPGRSYTF
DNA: TGCAGTGTGCCTTCCGTACCCGGCCGGTCCTACACCTTC

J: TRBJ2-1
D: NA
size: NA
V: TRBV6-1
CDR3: CASAGTAIRDEQFF
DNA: TGTGCCAGCGCGGGGACGGCGATAAGAGATGAGCAGTTCTTC

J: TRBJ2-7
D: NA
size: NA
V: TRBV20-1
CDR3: CSARVPRETYEQYF
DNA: TGCAGTGCTAGAGTCCCCCGAGAGACCTACGAGCAGTACTTC

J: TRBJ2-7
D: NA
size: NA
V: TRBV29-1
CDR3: CSVVEESYEQYF
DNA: TGCAGCGTTGTCGAGGAATCCTACGAGCAGTACTTC

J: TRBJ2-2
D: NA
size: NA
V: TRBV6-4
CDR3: CASSDSSQGNTGELFF
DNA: TGTGCCAGCAGTGACTCGAGTCAGGGAAACACCGGGGAGCTGTTTTTT

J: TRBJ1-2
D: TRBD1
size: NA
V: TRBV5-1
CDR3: CASSGQGTTNYGYTF
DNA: TGCGCCAGCTCGGGACAGGGGACGACTAACTATGGCTACACCTTC

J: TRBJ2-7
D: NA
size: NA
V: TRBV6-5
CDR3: CASSYSGGEQYF
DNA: TGTGCCAGCAGTTACTCAGGGGGCGAGCAGTACTTC

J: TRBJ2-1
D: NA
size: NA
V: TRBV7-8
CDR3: CASSPPLNGSSYNEQFF
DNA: TGTGCCAGCAGCCCTCCATTGAACGGGAGCTCCTACAATGAGCAGTTCTTC

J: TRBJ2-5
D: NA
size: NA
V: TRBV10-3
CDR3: CAISESQIQETQYF
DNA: TGTGCCATCAGTGAGTCCCAGATCCAAGAGACCCAGTACTTC

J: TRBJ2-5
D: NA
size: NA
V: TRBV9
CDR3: CASSVEEHSQETQYF
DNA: TGTGCCAGCAGCGTAGAAGAACACTCGCAAGAGACCCAGTACTTC

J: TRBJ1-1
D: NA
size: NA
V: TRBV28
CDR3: CASRGPLNTEAFF
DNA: TGTGCCAGCAGGGGACCGCTGAACACTGAAGCTTTCTTT

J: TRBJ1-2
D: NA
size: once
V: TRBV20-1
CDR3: CSARPTDRRVGGYTF
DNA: TGCAGTGCTAGGCCCACGGACAGACGGGTTGGGGGCTACACCTTC

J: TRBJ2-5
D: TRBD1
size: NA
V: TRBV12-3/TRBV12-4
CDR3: CASSHDRVMTQYF
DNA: TGTGCCAGCAGCCACGACAGGGTAATGACCCAGTACTTC

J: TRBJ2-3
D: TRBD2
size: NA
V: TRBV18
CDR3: CASSPPTSGGADTQYF
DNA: TGTGCCAGCTCACCACCAACTAGCGGGGGAGCGGATACGCAGTATTTT

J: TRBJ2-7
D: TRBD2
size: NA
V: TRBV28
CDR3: CASRGLAGTLYEQYF
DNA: TGTGCCAGCAGGGGACTAGCGGGTACACTCTACGAGCAGTACTTC

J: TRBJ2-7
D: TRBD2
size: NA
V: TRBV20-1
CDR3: CSARGLAGSSYEQYF
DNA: TGCAGTGCTAGGGGACTAGCGGGGAGCTCCTACGAGCAGTACTTC

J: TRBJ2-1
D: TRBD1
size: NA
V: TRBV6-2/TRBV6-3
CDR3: CASSYQQGAYNEQFF
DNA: TGTGCCAGCAGTTACCAACAGGGGGCTTACAATGAGCAGTTCTTC

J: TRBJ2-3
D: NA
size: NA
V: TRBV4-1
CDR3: CASSQDFGLSTDTQYF
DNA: TGCGCCAGCAGCCAAGATTTCGGATTAAGCACAGATACGCAGTATTTT

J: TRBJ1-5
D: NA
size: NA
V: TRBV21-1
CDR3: CASSPGRNSNQPQHF
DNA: TGTGCCAGCAGCCCGGGGCGGAATAGCAATCAGCCCCAGCATTTT

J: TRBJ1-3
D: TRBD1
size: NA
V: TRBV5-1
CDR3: CASSLKGQGAGNTIYF
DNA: TGCGCCAGCAGCTTAAAAGGACAGGGGGCTGGAAACACCATATATTTT

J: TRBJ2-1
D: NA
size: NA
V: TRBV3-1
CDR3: CASSLSGEQFF
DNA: TGTGCCAGCAGCCTCTCGGGGGAGCAGTTCTTC

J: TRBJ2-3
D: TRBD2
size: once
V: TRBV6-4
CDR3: CASSEREADTQYF
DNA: TGTGCCAGCAGTGAGCGGGAGGCAGATACGCAGTATTTT

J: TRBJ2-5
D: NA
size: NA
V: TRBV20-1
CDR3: CSATGMRETQYF
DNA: TGCAGTGCCACCGGTATGAGAGAGACCCAGTACTTC

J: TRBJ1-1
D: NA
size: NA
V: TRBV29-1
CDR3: CSVEQGGVNTEAFF
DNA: TGCAGCGTTGAACAGGGCGGAGTGAACACTGAAGCTTTCTTT

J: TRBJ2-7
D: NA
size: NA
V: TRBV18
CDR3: CASSPSSGPPYEQYF
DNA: TGTGCCAGCTCACCATCCTCAGGGCCCCCCTACGAGCAGTACTTC

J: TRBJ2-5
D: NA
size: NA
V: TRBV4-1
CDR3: CASSQDWKQGEWETQYF
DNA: TGCGCCAGCAGCCAAGATTGGAAACAAGGGGAATGGGAGACCCAGTACTTC

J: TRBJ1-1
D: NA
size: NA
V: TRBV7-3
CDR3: CASSLTSRTEAFF
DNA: TGTGCCAGCAGCTTAACGTCTAGGACTGAAGCTTTCTTT

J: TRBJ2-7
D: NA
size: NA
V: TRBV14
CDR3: CASSQARGEQYF
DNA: TGTGCCAGCAGCCAAGCCCGGGGCGAGCAGTACTTC

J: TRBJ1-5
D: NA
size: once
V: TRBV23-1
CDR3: CASSQSREEMQPQHF
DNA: TGCGCCAGCAGTCAATCTAGGGAGGAGATGCAGCCCCAGCATTTT

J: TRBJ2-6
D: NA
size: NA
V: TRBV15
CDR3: CATSRDIEANVLTF
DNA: TGTGCCACCAGCAGAGACATCGAAGCCAACGTCCTGACTTTC

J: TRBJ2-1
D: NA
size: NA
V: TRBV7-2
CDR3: CASSPQVRDPSYNEQFF
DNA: TGTGCCAGCAGCCCGCAAGTCAGGGACCCCTCCTACAATGAGCAGTTCTTC

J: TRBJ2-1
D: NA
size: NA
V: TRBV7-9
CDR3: CASSFGWDEQFF
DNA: TGTGCCAGCAGCTTCGGCTGGGATGAGCAGTTCTTC